Listed below are T cell receptor beta chains from one sample, sequenced in a study of T cells in Graves' hyperthyroidism and ophthalmopathy. TCRdb recomputed calls from the multiplex PCR reads with MiXCR, one row per CDR3 protein. The data contain approximately 200,000 distinct CDR3 sequences, about 17% of them singletons. Sequenced input: blood. These receptors all stem from a man aged 35 to 55 with Graves' hyperthyroidism. The CDR3 runs from the conserved cysteine through the conserved F or W. D genes are given only for firm matches. Size tells how often a clone was seen (once, few, many) or the class of an expanded clone, and some rows leave it out.

size	D	V	J	DNA	CDR3
few	NA	TRBV6-1	TRBJ2-1	TGTGCCAGCCGGTATCATCAGGGTCGCAATGAGCAGTTCTTC	CASRYHQGRNEQFF
few	NA	TRBV28	TRBJ2-3	TGTGCCAGCAGTTTGCTGACAGCTAGCACAGATACGCAGTATTTT	CASSLLTASTDTQYF
many	NA	TRBV11-1	TRBJ2-1	TGTGCCAGCAGCTTAGCGGGAGAACGGAACAATGAGCAGTTCTTC	CASSLAGERNNEQFF
few	NA	TRBV16	TRBJ2-5	TGTGCCAGCAGCCAATTAGGGGCCGGGGAGTCCAAAGAGACCCAGTACTTC	CASSQLGAGESKETQYF
many	TRBD2	TRBV4-3	TRBJ2-7	TGCGCCAGCAGCCAAGAGGGACTAGCGACCTACGAGCAGTACTTC	CASSQEGLATYEQYF
many	NA	TRBV27	TRBJ2-2	TGTGCCAGCAGGCAGACTGCCAGGAACACCGGGGAGCTGTTTTTT	CASRQTARNTGELFF
many	NA	TRBV3-1	TRBJ1-2	TGTGCCAGCAGCTCTATCGGGGGACCTTCAAGGGGCTACACCTTC	CASSSIGGPSRGYTF
few	NA	TRBV20-1	TRBJ2-3	TGCAGTGCTAGGTCCCGGGTGACAGATACGCAGTATTTT	CSARSRVTDTQYF
many	NA	TRBV20-1	TRBJ1-4	TGCAGTGCCCCCCCCCGAGGGAGAACTAATGAAAAACTGTTTTTT	CSAPPRGRTNEKLFF
many	TRBD2	TRBV5-6	TRBJ2-1	TGTGCCAGCAGCTTAGCGGGGTTTAAAAATGAGCAGTTCTTC	CASSLAGFKNEQFF
NA	TRBD1	TRBV10-2	TRBJ2-7	TGCGCCAGCAGTGATAGGGGCAGGGGGCGCCCGTCCTACGAGCAGTACTTC	CASSDRGRGRPSYEQYF
few	NA	TRBV5-6	TRBJ1-1	TGTGCCAGCAGCTCCAATCCCCCTGGGGGGAACACTGAAGCTTTCTTT	CASSSNPPGGNTEAFF
few	TRBD1	TRBV30	TRBJ1-6	TGTGCCTGGAGTGTAAACAGGGGGCCTTCACCCCTCCACTTT	CAWSVNRGPSPLHF
NA	NA	TRBV15	TRBJ2-5	TGTGCCACCAGCAGAGATCCGACCGAGACCCAGTACTTC	CATSRDPTETQYF
many	NA	TRBV28	TRBJ1-2	TGTGCCAGCAGTTTAGATTTGGCAGGGAACGGCTACACCTTC	CASSLDLAGNGYTF
many	TRBD1	TRBV11-2	TRBJ1-2	TGTGCCAGCAGCTGGACCTGGGACAGTAACTATGGCTACACCTTC	CASSWTWDSNYGYTF
NA	NA	TRBV5-1	TRBJ1-2	TGCGCCAGCAGCTTGGACAATCACGGCTACACCTTC	CASSLDNHGYTF
NA	TRBD1	TRBV5-8	TRBJ2-3	TGTGCCAGCCTGAAGGACAGGGCGGCAGATACGCAGTATTTT	CASLKDRAADTQYF
many	NA	TRBV7-8	TRBJ1-3	TGTGCCAGCAGCCCGGGACGGTTCTCTGGAAACACCATATATTTT	CASSPGRFSGNTIYF
many	TRBD2	TRBV5-6	TRBJ2-7	TGTGCCAGCAGCCGCGGGGGGACCATGTACGAGCAGTACTTC	CASSRGGTMYEQYF
NA	TRBD1	TRBV7-9	TRBJ1-5	TGTGCCAGCAGCTTAGTTTGGGTTGAGGGGGCGCTTGATCAGCCCCAGCATTTT	CASSLVWVEGALDQPQHF
many	NA	TRBV7-9	TRBJ1-1	TGTGCCAGCAGCTTAGCGCAGCTTACGAACACTGAAGCTTTCTTT	CASSLAQLTNTEAFF
many	NA	TRBV20-1	TRBJ1-2	TGCAGTGCTAGGGTCGGGGGGGTCGCGGTCGGATATGGCTACACCTTC	CSARVGGVAVGYGYTF
NA	NA	TRBV4-2	TRBJ1-2	TGTGCCAGCAGCCAAGATACAGGATACTATGGCTACACCTTC	CASSQDTGYYGYTF
few	TRBD1	TRBV10-3	TRBJ1-6	TGTGCCATCAGATCACCGGGACAGGGGGGTTCACCCCTCCACTTT	CAIRSPGQGGSPLHF
once	NA	TRBV5-1	TRBJ1-1	TGCACCAGCAGCTTGGAGGGTCACGGCTTATCTGAAGCTTTCTTT	CTSSLEGHGLSEAFF
many	TRBD2	TRBV7-9	TRBJ2-3	TGTGCCAGCAGCCTAAGACTAGCGCCAGATACGCAGTATTTT	CASSLRLAPDTQYF
many	NA	TRBV10-2	TRBJ2-3	TGCGCCAGCAGTGAGGGGGCGTTTGGAACAGATACGCAGTATTTT	CASSEGAFGTDTQYF
NA	TRBD1	TRBV13	TRBJ1-3	TGTGCCAGCAGTGACAGGGGCTCTGGAAACACCATATGTTTT	CASSDRGSGNTICF